The 22 T cell receptor beta chains below come from one sample, sequenced in a study of shared clonotypes between healthy human individuals (dated by TCRdb to the early 2020s). The library was prepared using the immunoSEQ multiplex PCR assay. The source is immuneACCESS, and TCRdb retained only in-frame sequences with V and J called. Part of the clones is not carried over; for the studies checked, unresolved V genes explain less than half of this, and the remainder is unexplained. A total of some 2,100,000 clones appear in this sample, approximately 95% of them only once. The ten largest clones represent around 0.13% of the sample. The sample consisted of naive CD4+ T cells sorted from blood. The cell subset or site label here, explained by the study, means: CD45RA+ positively selected. The receptors derive from a man between 18 and 35 years old in good health.

V and J are TRBV19 and TRBJ1-4, with D possibly matching TRBD1 (5 bases). The CDR3 has 16 residues. Trimming pared 5 bases from V and 3 bases from J, leaving 16 bases between. The germline gives CDR1 LNHDA, CDR2 SQIVND (reference sequence). The CDR3 DNA reads as TGTGCCAGTAGTCTCCTCGGAGGGGTATCTAATGAAAAACTGTTTTTT. This codes for CASSLLGGVSNEKLFF.

The chain employs TRBV18 and TRBJ2-5, with a weak D call TRBD2 (6 bases). V lost 3 bases and J 4 bases, leaving 12 bases between the germline ends. The germline gives CDR1 KGHSH, CDR2 LQKENI. This CDR3 contains 14 residues. The CDR3 sequence is CASSPPGARETQYF. Written as DNA, the CDR3 is TGTGCCAGCTCACCGCCGGGAGCTCGAGAGACCCAGTACTTC.

J is TRBJ1-2 and V is TRBV2, with D unresolved. CDR1 is SNHLY and CDR2 is FYNNEI in the germline V gene. Between the trimmed V and J ends, which lost 4 bases and 2 bases, there was a span of 11 bases. The CDR3 has 14 amino acids. The CDR3 DNA sequence: TGTGCCAGCAGTGTAGGAGGTGTCAACTATGGCTACACCTTC. Its translation is CASSVGGVNYGYTF. Complete variable domain (other parts from reference TRBV2 and TRBJ1-2): EPEVTQTPSHQVTQMGQEVILRCVPISNHLYFYWYRQILGQKVEFLVSFYNNEISEKSEIFDDQFSVERPDGSNFTLKIRSTKLEDSAMYFCASSVGGVNYGYTFGSGTRLTVV.

The chain carries TRBV19 and TRBJ2-7, with D unresolved. Germline V gene lookup returns CDR1 LNHDA and CDR2 SQIVND (reference sequence). V was cut by 3 bases and J by 0 bases, with 9 bases left in between. The CDR3 spans 14 residues. CDR3 loop: CASSMGHTSYEQYF. CDR3 coding DNA: TGTGCCAGTAGTATGGGTCACACCTCCTACGAGCAGTACTTC. The whole variable domain, filled in from reference TRBV19 and TRBJ2-7, reads DGGITQSPKYLFRKEGQNVTLSCEQNLNHDAMYWYRQDPGQGLRLIYYSQIVNDFQKGDIAEGYSVSREKKESFPLTVTSAQKNPTAFYLCASSMGHTSYEQYFGPGTRLTVT.

Notes on this clone: The sample holds other DNA sequences that translate to the same CDR3. The genes are TRBV28 and TRBJ1-2; 7 nucleotides match TRBD1. The CDR3 loop spans 13 amino acids. After removal of 3 bases from V and 2 bases from J, the junction contained 0 bases not matched to a gene. The germline gives CDR1 MDHEN, CDR2 SYDVKM. The CDR3 nucleotides read TGTGCCAGCAGTTTGGGACAGAACTATGGCTACACCTTC. Translated: CASSLGQNYGYTF.

The chain uses TRBV6-1 and TRBJ2-7, with D perhaps TRBD1 (6 bases). The CDR3 runs to 15 residues. Germline V gives CDR1 MNHNS, CDR2 SASEGT. V was trimmed by 4 bases and J by 2 bases, leaving 15 bases between them. CDR3 bases: TGTGCCAGCAGTGCCAGAGGGGGTGGAACCTACGAGCAGTACTTC. Translation: CASSARGGGTYEQYF.

The chain recombines TRBV11-2 with TRBJ1-1, with D perhaps TRBD1 (5 bases). The CDR3 has 13 residues. Trimming pared 5 bases from V and 7 bases from J, leaving 14 bases between. Germline CDR1 is SGHAT and CDR2 is FQNNGV. CDR3 loop: CASSLGGTNEAFF. The CDR3 DNA reads TGTGCCAGCAGCCTAGGTGGGACTAATGAAGCTTTCTTT.

J is TRBJ1-6 and V is TRBV18; D uncertain. CDR1 and CDR2 (germline): KGHSH, LQKENI. The CDR3 sequence is 15 residues long. V was shortened by 2 bases and J by 3 bases, with 8 bases between the two germline ends. The CDR3 DNA reads TGTGCCAGCTCACCAAATAGGAACTATAATTCACCCCTCCACTTT. Its translation: CASSPNRNYNSPLHF. The variable domain in full, completed from reference TRBV18 and TRBJ1-6, reads NAGVMQNPRHLVRRRGQEARLRCSPMKGHSHVYWYRQLPEEGLKFMVYLQKENIIDESGMPKERFSAEFPKEGPSILRIQQVVRGDSAAYFCASSPNRNYNSPLHFGNGTRLTVT.

The chain links TRBV11-3 to TRBJ2-7, with D perhaps TRBD1 or TRBD2 (5 bases each). V was trimmed by 7 bases and J by 3 bases, leaving 13 bases between them. This CDR3 is 13 amino acids long. Germline CDR1 is SGHNT and CDR2 is YENEEA. The CDR3 sequence: CASTPGRSYEQYF. In nucleotides, the CDR3 is TGTGCCAGCACCCCGGGACGCAGCTACGAGCAGTACTTC.

V and J are TRBV5-1 and TRBJ1-1; tentatively, D is TRBD1 (5 bases). This CDR3 is built from 15 residues. Germline V lookup: CDR1 SGHRS, CDR2 YFSETQ. V lost 5 bases and J 3 bases, leaving 17 bases between the germline ends. The CDR3 loop reads CASRMWGRGDTEAFF. DNA of the CDR3: TGCGCCAGCAGGATGTGGGGTCGAGGGGACACTGAAGCTTTCTTT.

The V and J genes are TRBV5-1 and TRBJ1-6, with 7 bases lining up with TRBD1. The V and J ends lost 7 bases and 0 bases, in that order; junction bases with no gene match: 13. The CDR3 runs 18 residues. Per germline, CDR1 SGHRS and CDR2 YFSETQ. DNA of the CDR3: TGCGCCAGCGCCCAGACAGGGACATTAAGCTCCTATAATTCACCCCTCCACTTT. Its protein product is CASAQTGTLSSYNSPLHF.

This rearrangement joins TRBV7-2 to TRBJ1-3, with D hard to call. Germline CDR1 SGHTA, CDR2 FQGNSA. This CDR3 has 12 amino acids. V lost 1 base, J lost 6 bases, and 4 bases lay in between. The CDR3 bases are TGTGCCAGCAGCTTAGGTGAAAACACCATATATTTT. This translates into CASSLGENTIYF.

On this clone itself: At the DNA level, this CDR3 is encoded by other sequences in the same sample as well. The chain carries TRBV29-1 and TRBJ2-2; D unresolved. This CDR3 has 13 residues. V lost 3 bases, J lost 0 bases, and 5 bases lay in between. Germline values: CDR1 SQVTM, CDR2 ANQGSEA. The CDR3 DNA reads TGCAGCGTTGATAAATCGAACACCGGGGAGCTGTTTTTT. Translation: CSVDKSNTGELFF.

V is TRBV9 and J is TRBJ1-2, with a weak D call TRBD1 (5 bases). V dropped 5 bases and J dropped 8 bases, with 22 bases sitting between them. This CDR3 is built from 15 residues. Germline CDR1 reads SGDLS; CDR2 reads YYNGEE. This CDR3 is CASSPPLQVAVGYTF. CDR3 bases: TGTGCCAGCAGTCCACCCCTACAGGTAGCGGTAGGCTACACCTTC.

V is TRBV2 and J is TRBJ1-1; D is unclear. CDR1 and CDR2 from the germline V gene are SNHLY and FYNNEI. The CDR3 loop spans 15 amino acids. Trimming pared 0 bases from V and 4 bases from J, leaving 12 bases between. CDR3: CASSEALRAGTEAFF. The DNA of the CDR3 is TGTGCCAGCAGTGAAGCGCTTCGGGCGGGCACTGAAGCTTTCTTT. Filled out from reference TRBV2 and TRBJ1-1, the complete variable domain reads EPEVTQTPSHQVTQMGQEVILRCVPISNHLYFYWYRQILGQKVEFLVSFYNNEISEKSEIFDDQFSVERPDGSNFTLKIRSTKLEDSAMYFCASSEALRAGTEAFFGQGTRLTVV.

This chain links TRBV10-3 with TRBJ2-1, with D perhaps assigned TRBD1 or TRBD2 (5 bases each). Germline V gene lookup returns CDR1 ENHRY and CDR2 SYGVKD. The CDR3 runs to 19 residues. Trimming cost V 0 bases and J 5 bases, with 23 bases left between them. CDR3 region: CAISESQRPTLGEDNEQFF. In nucleotides, the CDR3 is TGTGCCATCAGTGAGTCGCAGCGGCCCACTCTAGGGGAAGACAATGAGCAGTTCTTC.

The gene calls are TRBV5-6 and TRBJ1-6; D is unclear. The germline V gene encodes CDR1 SGHDT and CDR2 YYEEEE. The CDR3 has 14 residues. Trimming cost V 7 bases and J 4 bases, with 12 bases left between them. The CDR3 region is CASGTREYNSPLHF. CDR3 DNA: TGTGCCAGCGGAACCCGGGAGTATAATTCACCCCTCCACTTT. The whole variable domain, remainder taken from reference TRBV5-6 and TRBJ1-6, is DAGVTQSPTHLIKTRGQQVTLRCSPKSGHDTVSWYQQALGQGPQFIFQYYEEEERQRGNFPDRFSGHQFPNYSSELNVNALLLGDSALYLCASGTREYNSPLHFGNGTRLTVT.

The gene calls are TRBV7-9 and TRBJ1-2; D not certain. Germline CDR1 reads SEHNR; CDR2 reads FQNEAQ (reference sequence). The CDR3 is made up of 14 amino acids. The ends were cut back, 5 bases at V and 0 bases at J, with 10 bases in the middle. The CDR3 is CASSLTGTNYGYTF. In DNA form, the CDR3 reads TGTGCCAGCAGCCTTACCGGGACTAACTATGGCTACACCTTC.

The chain couples TRBV2 to TRBJ2-2; 8 positions match TRBD2. The CDR3 is 15 amino acids. The V segment lost 7 bases and the J segment 5 bases; nucleotides outside the gene matches: 9. In germline, CDR1 is SNHLY, CDR2 FYNNEI. CDR3 sequence: CASTPGGAKTGELFF. CDR3 DNA: TGTGCCAGCACCCCCGGGGGGGCTAAGACCGGGGAGCTGTTTTTT.

This clone was found once. V gene TRBV28 combines with J gene TRBJ2-3; 7 bases agree with TRBD2. The CDR3 loop spans 15 amino acids. Germline V lookup: CDR1 MDHEN, CDR2 SYDVKM. The ends lost 2 bases at V and 5 bases at J; junction bases unmatched: 7. DNA for the CDR3: TGTGCCAGCAGTTTAGGGCGGGGGAGGATAGATACGCAGTATTTT. Encoded protein: CASSLGRGRIDTQYF.

This chain connects TRBV11-2 to TRBJ2-2; D is perhaps TRBD2 (6 bases). This CDR3 spans 17 amino acids. V dropped 1 base and J dropped 7 bases, with 19 bases sitting between them. Germline values: CDR1 SGHAT, CDR2 FQNNGV. CDR3 loop: CASSLGGRVAGFGELFF. CDR3 nucleotide sequence: TGTGCCAGCAGCTTAGGTGGTCGGGTGGCGGGATTCGGGGAGCTGTTTTTT.

The table lists this clone with a count of one. This sequence joins TRBV7-2 and TRBJ1-5; D unresolved. The germline V gene encodes CDR1 SGHTA and CDR2 FQGNSA. With 5 bases removed from V and 2 bases from J, the gap between germline ends came to 16 bases. The CDR3 runs 16 residues. The CDR3 region has the DNA TGTGCCAGCAGCCAGGAGGAGTGGTACCGCAATCAGCCCCAGCATTTT. Its translation is CASSQEEWYRNQPQHF. Full variable domain (remainder filled in from reference TRBV7-2 and TRBJ1-5): GAGVSQSPSNKVTEKGKDVELRCDPISGHTALYWYRQSLGQGLEFLIYFQGNSAPDKSGLPSDRFSAERTGGSVSTLTIQRTQQEDSAVYLCASSQEEWYRNQPQHFGDGTRLSIL.